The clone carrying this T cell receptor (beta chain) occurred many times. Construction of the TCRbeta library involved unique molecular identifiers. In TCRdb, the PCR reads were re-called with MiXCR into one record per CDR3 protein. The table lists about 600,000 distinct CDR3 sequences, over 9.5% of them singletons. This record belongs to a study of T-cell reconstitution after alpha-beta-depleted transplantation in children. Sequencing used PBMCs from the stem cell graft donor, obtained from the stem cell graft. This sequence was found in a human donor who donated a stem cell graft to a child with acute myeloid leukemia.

The chain's CDR3 is CASSVGAGGPKETQYF. CDR3 bases: TGTGCCAGCAGTGTGGGCGCGGGAGGGCCTAAAGAGACCCAGTACTTC. The chain links TRBV6-1 to TRBJ2-5, with 9 bases lining up with TRBD2. The junction had 9 bases not matched to a gene; V was cut back by 4 bases and J by 3 bases. The germline V gene has CDR1 MNHNS and CDR2 SASEGT. CDR3 length: 16 residues.